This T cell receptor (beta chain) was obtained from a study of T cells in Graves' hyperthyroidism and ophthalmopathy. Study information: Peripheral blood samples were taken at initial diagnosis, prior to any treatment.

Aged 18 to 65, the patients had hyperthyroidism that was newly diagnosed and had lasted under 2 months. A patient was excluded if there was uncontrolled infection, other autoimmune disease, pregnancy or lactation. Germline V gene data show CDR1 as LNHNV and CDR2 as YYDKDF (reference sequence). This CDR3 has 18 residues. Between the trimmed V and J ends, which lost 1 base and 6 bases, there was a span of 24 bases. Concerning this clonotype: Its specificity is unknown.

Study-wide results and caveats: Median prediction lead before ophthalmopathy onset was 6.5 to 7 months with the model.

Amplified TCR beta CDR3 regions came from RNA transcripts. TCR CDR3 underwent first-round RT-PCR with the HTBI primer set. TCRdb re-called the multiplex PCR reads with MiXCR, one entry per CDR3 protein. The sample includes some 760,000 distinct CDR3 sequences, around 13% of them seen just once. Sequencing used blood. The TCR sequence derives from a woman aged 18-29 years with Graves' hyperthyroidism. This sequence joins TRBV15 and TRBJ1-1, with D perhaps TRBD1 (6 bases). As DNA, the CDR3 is TGTGCCACCAGCAGAGTCGGGTTTCTACAGGGAGAAGGCGCTGAAGCTTTCTTT. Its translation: CATSRVGFLQGEGAEAFF.